The T cell receptor (beta chain) described here comes from a study of OX40 agonist ivuxolimab in advanced cancers. Study-wide background: Patient treatment consisted of intravenous ivuxolimab administration every 2 weeks at 0.01 to 10 mg/kg. Broader study findings: Some nonresponders likewise displayed low normalized T-cell clonal expansion.

As regards this clone: What it binds is unknown.

Sequencing was performed with immunoSEQ multiplex PCR; in TCRdb, only in-frame clones are kept and a portion is missing. The data hold more than 75,000 clones, with 86% observed a single time. The V end lost 0 bases, the J end lost 4 bases, and 9 bases lay between the germline ends. The CDR3 runs 14 residues. CDR1 MNHNY and CDR2 SVGAGI come from the germline V gene (reference sequence). The sequencing here drew on CD4+ or CD8+ T cells sorted from blood, taken in a trial of the OX40 agonist ivuxolimab. This receptor was obtained from an adult with an advanced solid tumor such as melanoma, head and neck, liver or kidney cancer. The gene calls are TRBV6-6 and TRBJ1-1; D gene unclear. CDR3 nucleotides: TGTGCCAGCAGTTACTCGCCACGGCGCACTGAAGCTTTCTTT. As protein: CASSYSPRRTEAFF.